This T cell receptor beta chain emerged from a study of Ad26.COV2.S vaccination and SARS-CoV-2 variants. Across the study: Dosing was one shot or two shots 56 days apart.

The sample's treatment: 15 to 20 received Ad26.COV2.S at low or high dose, single or two shots; about 5 received placebo; per-sample allocation not given. Sampling was done on day 63 after the first vaccine or placebo injection. Wuhan-strain spike was delivered by a replication-incompetent Ad26 vector. The study's findings and limits: Substantial response breadth was reportedly seen for spike-specific CD8+ and CD4+ T cells after vaccination.

For this clone: Its antigen is undetermined.

Generated by immunoSEQ multiplex PCR, the TCRdb table keeps only in-frame clones and is missing some. This sample has under 500,000 clones, with around 93% found just once. Deletions cut 4 bases from V and 0 bases from J, with 10 bases between. The length of the CDR3 is 14 residues. Looked up from germline, CDR1 is LNHDA and CDR2 is SQIVND (reference sequence). The chain employs TRBV19 and TRBJ2-7; D remains ambiguous. The sample here was peripheral blood, taken in a trial of Ad26.COV2.S vaccine versus placebo. This clonotype originated in a person between 18 and 65 years old who received the Ad26.COV2.S COVID-19 vaccine or a placebo. The CDR3 spells CASSKGQNSYEQYF. The CDR3 bases are TGTGCCAGTAGTAAAGGGCAGAACTCCTACGAGCAGTACTTC.